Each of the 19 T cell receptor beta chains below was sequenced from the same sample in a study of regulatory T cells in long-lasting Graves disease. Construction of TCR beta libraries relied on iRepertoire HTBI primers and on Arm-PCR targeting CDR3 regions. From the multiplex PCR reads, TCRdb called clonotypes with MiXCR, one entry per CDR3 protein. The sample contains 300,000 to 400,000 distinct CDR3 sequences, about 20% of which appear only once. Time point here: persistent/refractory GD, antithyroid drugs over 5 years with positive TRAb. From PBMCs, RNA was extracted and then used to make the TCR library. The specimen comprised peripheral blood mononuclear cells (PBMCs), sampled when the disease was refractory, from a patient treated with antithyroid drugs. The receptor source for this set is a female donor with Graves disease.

This chain's CDR3 is CASSYSPGSNSPLHF. The DNA for the CDR3 is TGTGCCAGCAGTTACTCGCCAGGGAGTAATTCACCCCTCCACTTT. The genes are TRBV6-5 and TRBJ1-6, with D possibly matching TRBD1 (5 bases). Germline assignment: CDR1 MNHEY and CDR2 SVGAGI. Trimming removed 0 bases at V and 6 bases at J, with 9 bases between. The CDR3 extends over 15 amino acids.

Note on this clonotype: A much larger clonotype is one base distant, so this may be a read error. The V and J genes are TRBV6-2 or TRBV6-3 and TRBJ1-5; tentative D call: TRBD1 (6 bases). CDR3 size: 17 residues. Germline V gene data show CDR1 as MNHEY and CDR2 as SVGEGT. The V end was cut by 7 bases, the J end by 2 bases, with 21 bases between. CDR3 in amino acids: CASISPYRVKGNQPQHF. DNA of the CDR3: TGTGCCAGCATAAGCCCTTACAGGGTCAAGGGCAATCAGCCCCAGCATTTT.

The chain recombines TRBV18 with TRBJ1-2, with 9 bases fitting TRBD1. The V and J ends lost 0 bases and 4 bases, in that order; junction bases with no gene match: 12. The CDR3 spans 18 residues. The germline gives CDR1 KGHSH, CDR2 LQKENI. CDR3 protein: CASSPPRDRGASFYGYTF. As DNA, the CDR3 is TGTGCCAGCTCACCACCGCGAGACAGGGGGGCGTCTTTCTATGGCTACACCTTC.

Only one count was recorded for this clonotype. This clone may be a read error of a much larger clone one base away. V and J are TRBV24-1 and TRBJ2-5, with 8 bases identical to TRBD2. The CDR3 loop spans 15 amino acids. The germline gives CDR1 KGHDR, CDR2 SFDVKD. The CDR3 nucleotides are TGTGTCACCAGTGACCGACTAGCGTCAGGTGTGACCCAGTACTTC. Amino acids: CVTSDRLASGVTQYF.

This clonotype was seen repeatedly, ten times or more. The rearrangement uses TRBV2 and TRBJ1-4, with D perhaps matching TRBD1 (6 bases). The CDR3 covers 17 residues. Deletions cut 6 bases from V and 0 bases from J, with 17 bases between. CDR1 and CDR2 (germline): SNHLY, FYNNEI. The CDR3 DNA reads TGTGCCAGCAGACGAGGCGACAGGCCCGCAACTAATGAAAAACTGTTTTTT. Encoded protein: CASRRGDRPATNEKLFF.

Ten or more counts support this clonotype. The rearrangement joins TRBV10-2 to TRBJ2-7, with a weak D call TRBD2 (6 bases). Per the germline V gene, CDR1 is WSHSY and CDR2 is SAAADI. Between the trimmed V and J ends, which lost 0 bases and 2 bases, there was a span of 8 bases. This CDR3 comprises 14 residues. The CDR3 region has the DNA TGCGCCAGCAGTGAGTCGGGGGGACCCTACGAGCAGTACTTC. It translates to CASSESGGPYEQYF.

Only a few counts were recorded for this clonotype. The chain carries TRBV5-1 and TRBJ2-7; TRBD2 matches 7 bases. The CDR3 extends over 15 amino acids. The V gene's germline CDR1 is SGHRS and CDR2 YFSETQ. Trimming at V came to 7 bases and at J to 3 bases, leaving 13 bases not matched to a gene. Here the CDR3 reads CASRSDGGTNYEQYF. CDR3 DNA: TGCGCCAGCCGCTCTGATGGGGGGACTAACTACGAGCAGTACTTC.

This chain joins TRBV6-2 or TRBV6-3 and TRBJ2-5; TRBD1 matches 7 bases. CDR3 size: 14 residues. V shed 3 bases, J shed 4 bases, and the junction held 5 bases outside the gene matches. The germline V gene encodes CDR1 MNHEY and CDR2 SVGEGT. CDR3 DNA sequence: TGTGCCAGCAGTTATTCGACAGGGTTAGAGACCCAGTACTTC. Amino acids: CASSYSTGLETQYF.

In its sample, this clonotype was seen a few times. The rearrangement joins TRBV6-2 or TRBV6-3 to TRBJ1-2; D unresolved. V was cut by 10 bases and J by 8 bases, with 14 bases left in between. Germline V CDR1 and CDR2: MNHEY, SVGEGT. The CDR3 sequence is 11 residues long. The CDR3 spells CANTEGGGYTF. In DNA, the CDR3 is TGTGCCAACACAGAGGGAGGAGGCTACACCTTC.

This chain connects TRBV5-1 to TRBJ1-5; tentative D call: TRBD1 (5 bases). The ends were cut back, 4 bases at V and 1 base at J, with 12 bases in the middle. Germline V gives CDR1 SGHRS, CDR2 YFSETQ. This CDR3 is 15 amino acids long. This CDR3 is CASSPGGRSNQPQHF. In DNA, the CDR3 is TGCGCCAGCAGCCCCGGGGGGAGGAGCAATCAGCCCCAGCATTTT.

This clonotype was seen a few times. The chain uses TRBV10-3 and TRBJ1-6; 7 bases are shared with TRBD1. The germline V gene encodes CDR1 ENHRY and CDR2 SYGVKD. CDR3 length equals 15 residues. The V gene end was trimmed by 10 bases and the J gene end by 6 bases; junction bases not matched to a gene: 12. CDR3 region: CATRGQAESNSPLHF. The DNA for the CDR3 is TGTGCCACCCGAGGACAGGCCGAATCTAATTCACCCCTCCACTTT.

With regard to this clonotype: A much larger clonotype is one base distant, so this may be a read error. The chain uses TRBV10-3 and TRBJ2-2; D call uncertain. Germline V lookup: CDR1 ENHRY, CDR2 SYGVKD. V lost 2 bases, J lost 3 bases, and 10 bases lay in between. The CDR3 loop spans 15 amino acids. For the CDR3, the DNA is TGTGCCATCAGTGAGGGGTTCGCAGACACCGGGGAGCTGTTTTTT. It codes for CAISEGFADTGELFF.

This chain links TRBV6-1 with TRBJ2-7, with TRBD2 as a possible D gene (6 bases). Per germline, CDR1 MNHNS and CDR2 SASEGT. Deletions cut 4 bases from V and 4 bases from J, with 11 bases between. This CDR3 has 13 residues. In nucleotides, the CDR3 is TGTGCCAGCAGTGTCGGGGGTCCGTACGAGCAGTACTTC. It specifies CASSVGGPYEQYF.

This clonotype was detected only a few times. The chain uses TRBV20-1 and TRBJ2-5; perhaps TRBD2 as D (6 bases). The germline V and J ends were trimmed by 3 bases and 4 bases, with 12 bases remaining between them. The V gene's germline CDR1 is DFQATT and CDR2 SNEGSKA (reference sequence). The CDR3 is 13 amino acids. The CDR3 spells CSASGDGGETQYF. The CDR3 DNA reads TGCAGTGCTAGCGGGGACGGGGGAGAGACCCAGTACTTC.

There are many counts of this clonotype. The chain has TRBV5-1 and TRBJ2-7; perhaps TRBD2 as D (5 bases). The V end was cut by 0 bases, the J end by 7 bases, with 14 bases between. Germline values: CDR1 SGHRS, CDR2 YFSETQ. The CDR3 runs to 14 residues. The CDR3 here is CASSLAIGGEEQYF. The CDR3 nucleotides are TGCGCCAGCAGCTTGGCCATAGGTGGGGAGGAGCAGTACTTC.

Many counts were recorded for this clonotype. The CDR3 DNA sequence: TGTGCTAGTGGTTTTGGGGACAGGGGCAACGAGCAGTACTTC. Protein product: CASGFGDRGNEQYF. This chain uses TRBV12-5 with TRBJ2-7; 10 bases are a match to TRBD1. This CDR3 has 14 residues. The trim removed 3 bases at V and 5 bases at J, leaving 4 bases unmatched. Germline V gives CDR1 LGHNT, CDR2 FRNRAP.

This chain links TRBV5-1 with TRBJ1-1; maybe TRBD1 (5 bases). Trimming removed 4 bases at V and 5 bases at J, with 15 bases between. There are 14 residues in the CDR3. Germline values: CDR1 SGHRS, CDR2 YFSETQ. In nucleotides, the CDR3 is TGCGCCAGCAGCGACGTACGAGGGGCAACTGAAGCTTTCTTT. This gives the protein CASSDVRGATEAFF.

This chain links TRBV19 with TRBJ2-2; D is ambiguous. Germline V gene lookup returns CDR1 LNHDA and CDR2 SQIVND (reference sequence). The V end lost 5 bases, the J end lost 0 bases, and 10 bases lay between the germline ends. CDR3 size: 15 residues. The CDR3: CASSSGSPNTGELFF. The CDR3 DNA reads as TGTGCCAGTAGTTCAGGCAGCCCGAACACCGGGGAGCTGTTTTTT. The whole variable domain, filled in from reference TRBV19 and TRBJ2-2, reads DGGITQSPKYLFRKEGQNVTLSCEQNLNHDAMYWYRQDPGQGLRLIYYSQIVNDFQKGDIAEGYSVSREKKESFPLTVTSAQKNPTAFYLCASSSGSPNTGELFFGEGSRLTVL.

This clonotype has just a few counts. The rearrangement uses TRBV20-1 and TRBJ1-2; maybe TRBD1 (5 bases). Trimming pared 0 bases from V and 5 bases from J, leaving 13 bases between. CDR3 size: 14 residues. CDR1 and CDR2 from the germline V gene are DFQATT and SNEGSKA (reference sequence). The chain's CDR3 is CSARDGFREYGYTF. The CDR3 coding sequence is TGCAGTGCTAGAGATGGTTTCAGGGAATATGGCTACACCTTC.